This T cell receptor beta chain was captured in a study of shared clonotypes between healthy human individuals. The sorted-subset replicate PCRs were given 150 to 200 ng DNA, which is 25,000 to 35,000 T cell genomes. Generated by immunoSEQ multiplex PCR, the TCRdb table keeps only in-frame clones and is missing some. The top ten clones hold over 0.12% of a sample with approximately 2.5 million clones, more than 80% of them seen once. The CDR3 is 16 residues long. Germline lookup yields CDR1 KGHSH and CDR2 LQKENI. The J segment lost 2 bases and the V segment lost 3 bases, leaving 6 bases of the junction unmatched.

Material: naive CD4+ T cells sorted from blood. Subset given: CD45RA+ positively selected. The TCR originated in a man younger than 30 in good health. The chain links TRBV18 to TRBJ2-3; TRBD1 matches at 9 bases. CDR3 in amino acids: CASSPTGGTATDTQYF. The CDR3 DNA is TGTGCCAGCTCACCTACAGGGGGCACGGCCACAGATACGCAGTATTTT.